This T cell receptor beta chain was retrieved from a study of T cells in Graves' hyperthyroidism and ophthalmopathy. Amplified TCR beta CDR3 regions derived from RNA transcripts. HTBI primers were employed in a first-round RT-PCR of the TCR CDR3. TCRdb used MiXCR to reprocess the multiplex PCR reads, holding one entry per CDR3 protein. This sample has some 740,000 distinct CDR3 sequences, with roughly 15% found just once. This clonotype was picked up a small number of times. Its antigen is unidentified. In making diagnoses, clinical symptoms, serum thyroxine and TRAb, thyroid ultrasound and orbital computed tomography were all used. Points from the study as a whole: Ophthalmopathy prediction by the model preceded onset by a median about 6.8 months.

There are 18 residues in the CDR3. The germline V and J ends were trimmed by 1 base and 7 bases, with 24 bases remaining between them. Germline V gene sequence: CDR1 MGHRA, CDR2 YSYEKL. The clonotype originates from a woman aged 18-35 years with Graves' hyperthyroidism. Sequencing input: blood. The rearrangement uses TRBV4-1 and TRBJ2-3; D is perhaps TRBD2 (5 bases). The CDR3 reads CASSQVSGRALLSYTQYF. The CDR3 DNA reads TGCGCCAGCAGCCAAGTATCGGGGAGAGCATTATTATCATATACGCAGTATTTT.